A selection of T cell receptor beta chains follows, all from one sample in a study of blood T cell repertoires in COVID-19. TCRdb's table, derived via immunoSEQ multiplex PCR, lists solely in-frame clones and lacks some. This repertoire shows roughly 250,000 clones, about 88% found once; its top ten account for more than 0.95%. Input material: peripheral blood. The source is a woman in her thirties or forties who had recovered from COVID-19. CDR3s include the opening cysteine and the closing phenylalanine or tryptophan. D genes are given only for firm matches. Where a row states a size, it is once, few, many or the class of an expanded clone; other rows omit it.

V gene: TRBV9
J gene: TRBJ2-3
clone size: NA
CDR3 length: 17
D gene: NA
CDR3 protein: CASSVGASVASTDTQYF
CDR3 DNA: TGTGCCAGCAGCGTAGGGGCTAGCGTTGCTAGCACAGATACGCAGTATTTT

V gene: TRBV7-2
J gene: TRBJ1-1
clone size: NA
CDR3 length: 14
D gene: TRBD1
CDR3 protein: CASSMTGGAAEAFF
CDR3 DNA: TGTGCCAGCAGCATGACAGGGGGCGCGGCTGAAGCTTTCTTT

V gene: TRBV10-2
J gene: TRBJ2-7
clone size: NA
CDR3 length: 16
D gene: NA
CDR3 protein: CASSESGSRASYEQYF
CDR3 DNA: TGCGCCAGCAGTGAGTCGGGTTCCAGGGCCAGCTACGAGCAGTACTTC

V gene: TRBV5-1
J gene: TRBJ2-5
clone size: NA
CDR3 length: 16
D gene: TRBD1
CDR3 protein: CASSLGDRVAQETQYF
CDR3 DNA: TGCGCCAGCAGCTTGGGGGACAGGGTGGCACAAGAGACCCAGTACTTC

V gene: TRBV27
J gene: TRBJ2-3
clone size: NA
CDR3 length: 16
D gene: TRBD2
CDR3 protein: CASSPRLAGSTDTQYF
CDR3 DNA: TGTGCCAGCAGTCCAAGACTAGCGGGGTCCACAGATACGCAGTATTTT

V gene: TRBV7-2
J gene: TRBJ1-2
clone size: NA
CDR3 length: 15
D gene: NA
CDR3 protein: CASSSPKQANYGYTF
CDR3 DNA: TGTGCCAGCAGCTCGCCCAAACAGGCTAACTATGGCTACACCTTC

V gene: TRBV30
J gene: TRBJ1-2
clone size: NA
CDR3 length: 12
D gene: NA
CDR3 protein: CAWTFSTGGYTF
CDR3 DNA: TGTGCCTGGACCTTTTCTACGGGGGGCTACACCTTC

V gene: TRBV18
J gene: TRBJ2-1
clone size: NA
CDR3 length: 17
D gene: TRBD2
CDR3 protein: CASSPGLAGVSYNEQFF
CDR3 DNA: TGTGCCAGCTCACCTGGACTAGCGGGAGTCTCCTACAATGAGCAGTTCTTC

V gene: TRBV7-2
J gene: TRBJ1-3
clone size: few
CDR3 length: 16
D gene: NA
CDR3 protein: CASSLVSGRTGNTIYF
CDR3 DNA: TGTGCCAGCAGCTTAGTCTCTGGGAGGACTGGAAACACCATATATTTT

V gene: TRBV21-1
J gene: TRBJ1-4
clone size: NA
CDR3 length: 12
D gene: NA
CDR3 protein: CASTDGGRKLFF
CDR3 DNA: TGTGCCAGCACCGACGGGGGGCGGAAACTGTTTTTT

V gene: TRBV9
J gene: TRBJ1-1
clone size: NA
CDR3 length: 13
D gene: NA
CDR3 protein: CASSAVGAAEAFF
CDR3 DNA: TGTGCCAGCAGCGCCGTGGGGGCGGCTGAAGCTTTCTTT

V gene: TRBV5-4
J gene: TRBJ2-1
clone size: NA
CDR3 length: 17
D gene: TRBD2
CDR3 protein: CASSLPGLAGGAGEQFF
CDR3 DNA: TGTGCCAGCAGCTTACCTGGACTAGCGGGAGGGGCTGGTGAGCAGTTCTTC

V gene: TRBV18
J gene: TRBJ2-6
clone size: NA
CDR3 length: 16
D gene: TRBD2
CDR3 protein: CASPGGDGSGANVLTF
CDR3 DNA: TGTGCCAGCCCCGGGGGGGACGGCTCTGGGGCCAACGTCCTGACTTTC

V gene: TRBV4-3
J gene: TRBJ2-1
clone size: NA
CDR3 length: 15
D gene: NA
CDR3 protein: CASSLRSGDGDEQFF
CDR3 DNA: TGCGCCAGCAGCCTCCGATCCGGGGATGGGGATGAGCAGTTCTTC

V gene: TRBV11-1
J gene: TRBJ2-5
clone size: NA
CDR3 length: 13
D gene: NA
CDR3 protein: CASSWGVRETQYF
CDR3 DNA: TGTGCCAGCAGCTGGGGGGTACGAGAGACCCAGTACTTC

V gene: TRBV7-8
J gene: TRBJ1-2
clone size: NA
CDR3 length: 13
D gene: TRBD1
CDR3 protein: CASSPGTVGGYTF
CDR3 DNA: TGTGCCAGCAGCCCCGGGACAGTGGGGGGCTACACCTTC